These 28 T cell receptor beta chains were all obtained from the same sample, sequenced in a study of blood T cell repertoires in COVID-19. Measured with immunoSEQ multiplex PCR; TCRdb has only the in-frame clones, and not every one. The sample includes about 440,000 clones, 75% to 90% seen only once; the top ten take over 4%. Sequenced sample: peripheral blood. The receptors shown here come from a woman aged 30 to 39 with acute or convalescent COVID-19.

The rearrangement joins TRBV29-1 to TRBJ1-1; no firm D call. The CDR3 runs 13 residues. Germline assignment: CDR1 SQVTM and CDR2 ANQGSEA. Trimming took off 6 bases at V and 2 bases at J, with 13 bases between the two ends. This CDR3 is CSVTLRLNTEAFF. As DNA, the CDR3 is TGCAGCGTCACCCTCAGGCTTAACACTGAAGCTTTCTTT.

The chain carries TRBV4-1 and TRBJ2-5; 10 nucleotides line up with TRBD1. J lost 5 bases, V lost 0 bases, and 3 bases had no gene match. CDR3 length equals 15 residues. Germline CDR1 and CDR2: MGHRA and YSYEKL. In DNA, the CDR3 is TGCGCCAGCAGCCAAGATGGGACAGGGGTGGAGACCCAGTACTTC. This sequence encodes CASSQDGTGVETQYF.

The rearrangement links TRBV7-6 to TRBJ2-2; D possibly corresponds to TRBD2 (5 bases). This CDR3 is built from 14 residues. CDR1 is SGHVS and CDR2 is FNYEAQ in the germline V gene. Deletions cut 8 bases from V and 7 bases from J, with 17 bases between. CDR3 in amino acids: CASHRGILYGELFF. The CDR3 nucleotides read TGTGCCAGCCATCGGGGTATCCTATACGGGGAGCTGTTTTTT.

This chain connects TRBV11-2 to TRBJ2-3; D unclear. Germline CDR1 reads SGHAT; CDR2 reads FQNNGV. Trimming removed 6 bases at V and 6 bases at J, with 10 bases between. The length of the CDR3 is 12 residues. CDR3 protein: CASRREFDTQYF. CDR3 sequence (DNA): TGTGCCAGCAGGCGCGAGTTCGATACGCAGTATTTT.

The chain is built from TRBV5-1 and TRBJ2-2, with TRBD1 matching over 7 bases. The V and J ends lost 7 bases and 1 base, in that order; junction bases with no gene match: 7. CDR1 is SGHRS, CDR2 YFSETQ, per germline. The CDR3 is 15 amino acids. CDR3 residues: CASAAGTVNTGELFF. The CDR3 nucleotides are TGCGCCAGCGCCGCCGGGACAGTGAACACCGGGGAGCTGTTTTTT.

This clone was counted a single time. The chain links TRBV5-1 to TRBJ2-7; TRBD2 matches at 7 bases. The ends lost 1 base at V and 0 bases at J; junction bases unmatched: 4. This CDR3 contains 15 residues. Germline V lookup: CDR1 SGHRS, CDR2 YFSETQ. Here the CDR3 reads CASSLFGGVSYEQYF. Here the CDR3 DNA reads TGCGCCAGCAGCTTGTTTGGGGGGGTCTCCTACGAGCAGTACTTC.

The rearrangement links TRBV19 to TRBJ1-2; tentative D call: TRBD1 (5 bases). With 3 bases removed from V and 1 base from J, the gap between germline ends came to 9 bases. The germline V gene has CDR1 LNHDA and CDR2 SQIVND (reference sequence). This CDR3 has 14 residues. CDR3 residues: CASSIGHINYGYTF. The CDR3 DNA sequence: TGTGCCAGTAGTATCGGACACATTAACTATGGCTACACCTTC.

The chain's CDR3 is CATSVLKQGILAGELFF. CDR3 nucleotides: TGTGCCACCAGTGTTCTGAAACAGGGAATTCTCGCCGGGGAGCTGTTTTTT. The V and J genes are TRBV24-1 and TRBJ2-2, with D tentatively TRBD1 (6 bases). V was cut by 5 bases and J by 6 bases, with 21 bases left in between. The germline V gene encodes CDR1 KGHDR and CDR2 SFDVKD. This CDR3 is built from 17 residues.

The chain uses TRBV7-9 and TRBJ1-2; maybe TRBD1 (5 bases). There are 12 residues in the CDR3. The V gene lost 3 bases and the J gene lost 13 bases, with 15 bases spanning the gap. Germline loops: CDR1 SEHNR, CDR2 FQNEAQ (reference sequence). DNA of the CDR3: TGTGCCAGCAGCTTCCCGAGCAGGGAGGGCACCTTC. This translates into CASSFPSREGTF. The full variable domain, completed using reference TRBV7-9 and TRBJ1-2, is DTGVSQNPRHKITKRGQNVTFRCDPISEHNRLYWYRQTLGQGPEFLTYFQNEAQLEKSRLLSDRFSAERPKGSFSTLEIQRTEQGDSAMYLCASSFPSREGTFGSGTRLTVV.

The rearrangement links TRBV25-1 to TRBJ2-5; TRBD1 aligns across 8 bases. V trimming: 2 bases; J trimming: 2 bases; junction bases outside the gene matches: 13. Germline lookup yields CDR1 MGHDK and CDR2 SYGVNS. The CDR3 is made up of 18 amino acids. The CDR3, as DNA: TGTGCCAGCAGTGAAATCAGGGGGCGCGGCCTCAGTCAAGAGACCCAGTACTTC. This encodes CASSEIRGRGLSQETQYF.

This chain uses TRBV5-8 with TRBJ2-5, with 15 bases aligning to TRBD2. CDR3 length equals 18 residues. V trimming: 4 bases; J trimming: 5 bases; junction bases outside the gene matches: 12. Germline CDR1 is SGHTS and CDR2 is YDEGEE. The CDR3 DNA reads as TGTGCCAGCAGCAGGGGGACTAGCGGGGGGCTCATTTCGGAGACCCAGTACTTC. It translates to CASSRGTSGGLISETQYF.

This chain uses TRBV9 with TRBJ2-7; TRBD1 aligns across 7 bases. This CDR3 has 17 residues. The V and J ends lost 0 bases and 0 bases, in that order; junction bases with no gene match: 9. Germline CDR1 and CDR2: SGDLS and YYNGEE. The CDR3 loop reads CASSVGGPRDSSYEQYF. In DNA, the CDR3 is TGTGCCAGCAGCGTAGGAGGGCCCCGGGACAGCTCCTACGAGCAGTACTTC.

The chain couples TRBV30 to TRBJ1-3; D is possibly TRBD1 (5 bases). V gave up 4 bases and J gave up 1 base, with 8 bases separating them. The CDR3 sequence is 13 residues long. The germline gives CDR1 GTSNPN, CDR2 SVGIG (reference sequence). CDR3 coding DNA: TGTGCCTGGACCACAGGATCTGGAAACACCATATATTTT. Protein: CAWTTGSGNTIYF.

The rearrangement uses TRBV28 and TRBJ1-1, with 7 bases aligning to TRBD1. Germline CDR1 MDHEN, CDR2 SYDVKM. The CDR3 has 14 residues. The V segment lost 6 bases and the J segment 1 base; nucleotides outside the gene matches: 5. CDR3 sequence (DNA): TGTGCCAGCAGAACGGGACAGACGAACACTGAAGCTTTCTTT. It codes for CASRTGQTNTEAFF.

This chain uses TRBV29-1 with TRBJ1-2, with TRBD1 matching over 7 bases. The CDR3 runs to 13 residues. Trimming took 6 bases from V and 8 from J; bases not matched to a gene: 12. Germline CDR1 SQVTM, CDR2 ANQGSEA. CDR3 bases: TGCAGCGTGAAAATAGGACAGGCCTGGGGCTACACCTTC. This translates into CSVKIGQAWGYTF.

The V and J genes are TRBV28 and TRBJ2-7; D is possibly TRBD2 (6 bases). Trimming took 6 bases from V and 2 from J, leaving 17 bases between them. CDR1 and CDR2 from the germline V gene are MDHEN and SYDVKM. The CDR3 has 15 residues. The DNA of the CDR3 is TGTGCCAGCAGCCGTGTGGGGGACTTTCCCTACGAGCAGTACTTC. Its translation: CASSRVGDFPYEQYF.

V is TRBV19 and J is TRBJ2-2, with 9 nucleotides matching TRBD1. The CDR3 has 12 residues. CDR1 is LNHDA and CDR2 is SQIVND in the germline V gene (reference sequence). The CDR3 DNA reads TGTGGCCCGGGACAGGGTCCAAGGGAGCTGTTTTTT. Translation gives CGPGQGPRELFF. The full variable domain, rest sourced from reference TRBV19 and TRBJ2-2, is DGGITQSPKYLFRKEGQNVTLSCEQNLNHDAMYWYRQDPGQGLRLIYYSQIVNDFQKGDIAEGYSVSREKKESFPLTVTSAQKNPTAFYLCGPGQGPRELFFGEGSRLTVL.

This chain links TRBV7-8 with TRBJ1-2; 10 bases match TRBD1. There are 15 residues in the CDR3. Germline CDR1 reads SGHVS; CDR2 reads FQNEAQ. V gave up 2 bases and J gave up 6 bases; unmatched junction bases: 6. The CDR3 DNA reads TGTGCCAGCAGCTTACGGACAGGGGGGCATGATGGCTACACCTTC. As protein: CASSLRTGGHDGYTF.

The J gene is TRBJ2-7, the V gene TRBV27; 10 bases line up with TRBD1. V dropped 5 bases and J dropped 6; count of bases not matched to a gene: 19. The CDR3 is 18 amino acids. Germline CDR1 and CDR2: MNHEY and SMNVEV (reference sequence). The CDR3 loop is CASSLGTGVGGRRGEQYF. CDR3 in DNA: TGTGCCAGCAGTCTGGGGACAGGGGTAGGGGGTAGAAGGGGCGAGCAGTACTTC.

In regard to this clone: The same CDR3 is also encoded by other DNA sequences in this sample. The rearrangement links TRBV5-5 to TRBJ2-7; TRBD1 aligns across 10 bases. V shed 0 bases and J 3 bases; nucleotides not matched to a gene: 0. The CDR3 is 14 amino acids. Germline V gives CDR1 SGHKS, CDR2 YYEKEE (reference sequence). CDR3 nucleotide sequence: TGTGCCAGCAGCTTGGGGACAGGGGGCTACGAGCAGTACTTC. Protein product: CASSLGTGGYEQYF.

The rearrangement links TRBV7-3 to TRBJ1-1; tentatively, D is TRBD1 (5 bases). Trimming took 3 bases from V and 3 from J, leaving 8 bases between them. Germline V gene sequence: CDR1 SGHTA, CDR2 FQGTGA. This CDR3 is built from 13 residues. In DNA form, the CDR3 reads TGTGCCAGCAGCTTTGACAGCCACACTGAAGCTTTCTTT. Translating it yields CASSFDSHTEAFF. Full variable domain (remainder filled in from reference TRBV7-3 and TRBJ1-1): GAGVSQTPSNKVTEKGKYVELRCDPISGHTALYWYRQSLGQGPEFLIYFQGTGAADDSGLPNDRFFAVRPEGSVSTLKIQRTERGDSAVYLCASSFDSHTEAFFGQGTRLTVV.

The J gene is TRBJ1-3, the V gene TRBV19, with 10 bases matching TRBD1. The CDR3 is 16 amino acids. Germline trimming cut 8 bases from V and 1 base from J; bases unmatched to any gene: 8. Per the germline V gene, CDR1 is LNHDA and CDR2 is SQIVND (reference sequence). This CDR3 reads CASGDRGRLSGNTIYF. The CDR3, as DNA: TGTGCCAGTGGGGACAGGGGACGACTATCTGGAAACACCATATATTTT.

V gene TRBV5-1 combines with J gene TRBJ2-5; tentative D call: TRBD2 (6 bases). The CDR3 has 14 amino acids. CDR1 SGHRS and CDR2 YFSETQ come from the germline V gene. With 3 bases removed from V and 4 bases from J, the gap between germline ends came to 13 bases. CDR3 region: CASSSVAGLETQYF. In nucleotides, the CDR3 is TGCGCCAGCAGCTCCGTGGCGGGGTTAGAGACCCAGTACTTC.

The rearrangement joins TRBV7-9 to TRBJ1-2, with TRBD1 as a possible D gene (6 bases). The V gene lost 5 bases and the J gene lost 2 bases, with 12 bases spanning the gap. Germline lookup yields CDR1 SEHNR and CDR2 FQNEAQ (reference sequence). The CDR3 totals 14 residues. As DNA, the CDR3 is TGTGCCAGCAGCACCAGGGGATCCAACTATGGCTACACCTTC. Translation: CASSTRGSNYGYTF.

The CDR3 nucleotides are TGCGCCAGCAGCTTTGACTCTATTATATTGTCCGTAGAATCCTACAATGAGCAGTTCTTC. Protein: CASSFDSIILSVESYNEQFF. The chain is built from TRBV5-1 and TRBJ2-1; D remains ambiguous. Per germline, CDR1 SGHRS and CDR2 YFSETQ. V shed 2 bases and J shed 1 base, with 25 bases lying between them. The CDR3 is 20 residues long.

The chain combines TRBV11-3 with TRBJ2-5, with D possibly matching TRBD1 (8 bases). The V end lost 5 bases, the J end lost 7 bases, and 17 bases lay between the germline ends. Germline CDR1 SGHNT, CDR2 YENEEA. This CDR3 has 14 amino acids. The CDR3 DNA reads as TGTGCCAGCAGCCAGGGGGCTAGCGGCGGGACCCAGTACTTC. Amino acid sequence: CASSQGASGGTQYF.

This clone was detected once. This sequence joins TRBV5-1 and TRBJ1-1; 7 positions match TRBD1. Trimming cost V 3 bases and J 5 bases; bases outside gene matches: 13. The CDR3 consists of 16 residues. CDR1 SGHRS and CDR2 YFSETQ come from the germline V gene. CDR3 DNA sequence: TGCGCCAGCAGCTGGACCGACAGGGCTATTGGTACTGAAGCTTTCTTT. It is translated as CASSWTDRAIGTEAFF.

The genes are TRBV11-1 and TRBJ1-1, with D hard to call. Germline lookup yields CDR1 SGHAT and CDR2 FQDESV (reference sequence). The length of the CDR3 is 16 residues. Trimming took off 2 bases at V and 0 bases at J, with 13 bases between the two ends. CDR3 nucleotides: TGTGCCAGCAGCTTATCCCTAACCAAGATGAACACTGAAGCTTTCTTT. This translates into CASSLSLTKMNTEAFF. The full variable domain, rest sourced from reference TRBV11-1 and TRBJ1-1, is EAEVAQSPRYKITEKSQAVAFWCDPISGHATLYWYRQILGQGPELLVQFQDESVVDDSQLPKDRFSAERLKGVDSTLKIQPAELGDSAMYLCASSLSLTKMNTEAFFGQGTRLTVV.